Below are 16 T cell receptor beta chains sequenced from a single sample in a study of blood T cell repertoires in COVID-19. Some clones are missing from TCRdb's copy, which holds only in-frame ones; the method was immunoSEQ multiplex PCR. This sample yields about 160,000 clones, of which about 80% are seen a single time; approximately 7% belongs to the top ten. The sample comprised peripheral blood. The receptor set was obtained from a woman aged 40-49 years with COVID-19, enrolled during active disease.

This clone was observed a handful of times. This chain links TRBV7-9 with TRBJ1-6; possible D gene TRBD1, 6 bases. The CDR3 is made up of 15 amino acids. V was pared by 5 bases and J by 6 bases, with 14 bases between. Per the germline V gene, CDR1 is SEHNR and CDR2 is FQNEAQ (reference sequence). CDR3 coding DNA: TGTGCCAGCAGCGCGGACAGTTTGTTTAATTCACCCCTCCACTTT. Translated, it gives CASSADSLFNSPLHF.

J is TRBJ2-3 and V is TRBV2; tentative D call: TRBD2 (5 bases). CDR3 length equals 15 residues. Germline lookup yields CDR1 SNHLY and CDR2 FYNNEI. V was clipped by 5 bases and J by 0 bases, with 12 bases between them. CDR3 loop: CASSTLRTSTDTQYF. CDR3 sequence (DNA): TGTGCCAGCAGTACCCTAAGGACTAGCACAGATACGCAGTATTTT.

Only a few counts were recorded for this clone. J is TRBJ2-3 and V is TRBV6-1; TRBD2 is a possible D gene (6 bases). CDR1 is MNHNS and CDR2 is SASEGT in the germline V gene. Deletions cut 1 base from V and 6 bases from J, with 17 bases between. The CDR3 sequence is 16 residues long. The DNA for the CDR3 is TGTGCCAGCAGTGAAGAAGGGACTGGGGGGAGGGATACGCAGTATTTT. This translates into CASSEEGTGGRDTQYF.

This clone was observed a few times. The genes are TRBV5-5 and TRBJ1-6, with D perhaps TRBD1 (6 bases). Trimming removed 4 bases at V and 14 bases at J, with 19 bases between. Germline CDR1 is SGHKS and CDR2 is YYEKEE (reference sequence). The CDR3 spans 14 residues. CDR3 nucleotides: TGTGCCAGCAGCCGGGAGGACAGAGATTCCACCCTCCACTTT. Its protein product is CASSREDRDSTLHF.

The CDR3 reads CASSVGEVETQYF. The CDR3 region has the DNA TGTGCCAGCAGCGTAGGCGAGGTAGAGACCCAGTACTTC. This sequence joins TRBV9 and TRBJ2-5; D is undetermined. Trimming stripped 0 bases from V and 4 bases from J, with 7 bases between. Per germline, CDR1 SGDLS and CDR2 YYNGEE. CDR3 length: 13 amino acids.

In DNA form, the CDR3 reads TGTGCCAGCAGCCATCCCTCTCGTAGCTCGTTCACTGAAGCTTTCTTT. Translated, it gives CASSHPSRSSFTEAFF. The chain joins TRBV3-1 (or the pseudogene TRBV3-2) to TRBJ1-1, with D unresolved. The CDR3 is made up of 16 amino acids. Trimming left V 3 bases short and J 4 bases short, with 18 bases between. Germline values: CDR1 LGHDT, CDR2 YNNKEL (reference sequence).

The chain recombines TRBV18 with TRBJ2-2; 8 nucleotides align to TRBD2. The CDR3 runs to 16 residues. V gave up 2 bases and J gave up 5 bases; unmatched junction bases: 7. CDR1 and CDR2 (germline): KGHSH, LQKENI. CDR3 coding DNA: TGTGCCAGCTCACCAGACAGCGGGAGAGGTACCGGGGAGCTGTTTTTT. Protein product: CASSPDSGRGTGELFF.

This clone appeared once. V is TRBV7-9 and J is TRBJ2-7; no clear D. CDR1 and CDR2 (germline): SEHNR, FQNEAQ (reference sequence). CDR3 length equals 12 residues. V was shortened by 4 bases and J by 3 bases, with 7 bases between the two germline ends. CDR3 amino acids: CASSSKLYEQYF. The DNA of the CDR3 is TGTGCCAGCAGCTCTAAGCTCTACGAGCAGTACTTC. Complete variable domain (other parts from reference TRBV7-9 and TRBJ2-7): DTGVSQNPRHKITKRGQNVTFRCDPISEHNRLYWYRQTLGQGPEFLTYFQNEAQLEKSRLLSDRFSAERPKGSFSTLEIQRTEQGDSAMYLCASSSKLYEQYFGPGTRLTVT.

The chain joins TRBV4-2 to TRBJ2-7; D is unresolved. Trimming shortened V by 0 bases and J by 3 bases, and 12 bases separated the two germline ends. The CDR3 runs 15 residues. Germline CDR1 reads LGHNA; CDR2 reads YNFKEQ. The CDR3 here is CASSQEAPRSYEQYF. CDR3 in DNA: TGTGCCAGCAGCCAAGAAGCCCCCCGGAGCTACGAGCAGTACTTC.

This rearrangement joins TRBV14 to TRBJ1-2, with 10 nucleotides matching TRBD1. Germline trimming cut 4 bases from V and 5 bases from J; bases unmatched to any gene: 4. CDR3 length equals 14 residues. Germline values: CDR1 SGHDN, CDR2 FVKESK. CDR3 protein: CASSRDRGFYGYTF. Written as DNA, the CDR3 is TGTGCCAGCAGCCGGGACAGGGGATTTTATGGCTACACCTTC.

V usage is TRBV3-1 (or the pseudogene TRBV3-2) and J usage is TRBJ1-2; TRBD1 is a possible D gene (6 bases). V shed 4 bases and J shed 4 bases, with 13 bases lying between them. The CDR3 loop spans 14 amino acids. Per germline, CDR1 LGHDT and CDR2 YNNKEL (reference sequence). This CDR3 reads CASSPGAPVYGYTF. The CDR3 coding sequence is TGTGCCAGCAGCCCAGGGGCCCCCGTCTATGGCTACACCTTC.

This clone was found a few times. V and J are TRBV5-4 and TRBJ1-5, with a weak D call TRBD1 (5 bases). V lost 2 bases and J 6 bases, leaving 6 bases between the germline ends. CDR3 length equals 12 residues. The germline V gene encodes CDR1 SGHNT and CDR2 YYREEE (reference sequence). The CDR3 loop is CASSFGGQPQHF. Written as DNA, the CDR3 is TGTGCCAGCAGCTTCGGGGGTCAGCCCCAGCATTTT.

V is TRBV18 and J is TRBJ2-1; D is ambiguous. Germline V CDR1 and CDR2: KGHSH, LQKENI. The CDR3 is 13 amino acids. With 7 bases removed from V and 6 bases from J, the gap between germline ends came to 13 bases. CDR3 sequence reads: CASLASSANEQFF. The CDR3 DNA reads TGTGCCAGCTTGGCTAGTTCCGCCAATGAGCAGTTCTTC.

The genes are TRBV18 and TRBJ1-1; possible D gene TRBD1, 5 bases. The CDR3 has 14 amino acids. The germline CDR1 and CDR2 sequences are KGHSH and LQKENI. V was shortened by 3 bases and J by 8 bases, with 16 bases between the two germline ends. The DNA for the CDR3 is TGTGCCAGCTCACCCAACCGAGGAGGGGTGGAAGCTTTCTTT. It encodes CASSPNRGGVEAFF.

The rearrangement joins TRBV30 to TRBJ1-2; possibly TRBD1 for D (5 bases). The CDR3 totals 16 residues. The germline CDR1 and CDR2 sequences are GTSNPN and SVGIG (reference sequence). Trimming cost V 0 bases and J 4 bases, with 18 bases left between them. The CDR3 loop reads CAWSVVGQGTFYGYTF. The CDR3 nucleotides are TGTGCCTGGAGTGTAGTGGGGCAGGGCACCTTCTATGGCTACACCTTC.

The gene calls are TRBV5-4 and TRBJ1-5; 7 bases map to TRBD1. J lost 5 bases, V lost 4 bases, and 3 bases had no gene match. This CDR3 has 13 residues. CDR1 is SGHNT, CDR2 YYREEE, per germline (reference sequence). CDR3 bases: TGTGCCAGCAGCCCCGGACAGGATCAGCCCCAGCATTTT. Translated: CASSPGQDQPQHF.